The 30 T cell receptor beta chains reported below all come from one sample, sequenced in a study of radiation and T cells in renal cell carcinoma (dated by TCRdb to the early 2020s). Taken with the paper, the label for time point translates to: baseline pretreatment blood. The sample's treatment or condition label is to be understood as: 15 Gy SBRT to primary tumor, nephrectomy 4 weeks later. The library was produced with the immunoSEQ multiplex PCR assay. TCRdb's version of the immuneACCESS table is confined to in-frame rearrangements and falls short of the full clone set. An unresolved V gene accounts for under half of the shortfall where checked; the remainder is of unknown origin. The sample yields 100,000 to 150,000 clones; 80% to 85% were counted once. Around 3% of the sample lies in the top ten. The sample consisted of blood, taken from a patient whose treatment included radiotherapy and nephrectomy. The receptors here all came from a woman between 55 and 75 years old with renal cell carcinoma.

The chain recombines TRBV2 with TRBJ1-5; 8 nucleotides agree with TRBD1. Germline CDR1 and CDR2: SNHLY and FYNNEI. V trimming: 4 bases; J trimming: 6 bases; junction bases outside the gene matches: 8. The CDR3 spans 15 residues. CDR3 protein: CASSAGQGFSQPQHF. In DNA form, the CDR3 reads TGTGCCAGCAGTGCTGGACAGGGTTTTAGTCAGCCCCAGCATTTT.

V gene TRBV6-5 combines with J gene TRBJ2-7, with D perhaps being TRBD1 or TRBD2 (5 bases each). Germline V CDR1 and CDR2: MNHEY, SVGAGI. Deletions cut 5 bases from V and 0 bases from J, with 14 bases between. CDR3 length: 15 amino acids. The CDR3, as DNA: TGTGCCAGCAGTCCCCGGGACCTAAGCTCCTACGAGCAGTACTTC. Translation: CASSPRDLSSYEQYF.

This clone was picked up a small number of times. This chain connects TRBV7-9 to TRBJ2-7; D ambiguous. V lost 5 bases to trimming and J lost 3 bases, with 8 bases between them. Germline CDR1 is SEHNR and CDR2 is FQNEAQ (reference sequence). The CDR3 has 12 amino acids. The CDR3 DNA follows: TGTGCCAGCAGCGACATTTTCTACGAGCAGTACTTC. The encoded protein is CASSDIFYEQYF.

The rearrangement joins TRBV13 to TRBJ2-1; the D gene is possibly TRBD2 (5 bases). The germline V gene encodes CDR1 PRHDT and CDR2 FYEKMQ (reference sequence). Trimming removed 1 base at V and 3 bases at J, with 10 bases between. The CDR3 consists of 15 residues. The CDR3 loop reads CASSLEAEYYNEQFF. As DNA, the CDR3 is TGTGCCAGCAGCTTAGAAGCGGAGTACTACAATGAGCAGTTCTTC. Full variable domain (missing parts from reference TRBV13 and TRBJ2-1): AAGVIQSPRHLIKEKRETATLKCYPIPRHDTVYWYQQGPGQDPQFLISFYEKMQSDKGSIPDRFSAQQFSDYHSELNMSSLELGDSALYFCASSLEAEYYNEQFFGPGTRLTVL.

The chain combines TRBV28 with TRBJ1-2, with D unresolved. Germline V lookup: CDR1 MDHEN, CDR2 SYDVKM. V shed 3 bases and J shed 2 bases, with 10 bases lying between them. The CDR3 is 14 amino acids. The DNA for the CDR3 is TGTGCCAGCAGTTTCTCCGCTTTCAACTATGGCTACACCTTC. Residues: CASSFSAFNYGYTF.

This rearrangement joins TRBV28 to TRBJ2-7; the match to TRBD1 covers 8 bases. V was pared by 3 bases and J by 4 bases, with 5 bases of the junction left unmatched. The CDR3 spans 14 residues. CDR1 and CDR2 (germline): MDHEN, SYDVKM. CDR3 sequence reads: CASSFTRGLYEQYF. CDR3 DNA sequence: TGTGCCAGCAGTTTTACCAGGGGGCTATACGAGCAGTACTTC. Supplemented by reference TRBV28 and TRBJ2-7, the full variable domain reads DVKVTQSSRYLVKRTGEKVFLECVQDMDHENMFWYRQDPGLGLRLIYFSYDVKMKEKGDIPEGYSVSREKKERFSLILESASTNQTSMYLCASSFTRGLYEQYFGPGTRLTVT.

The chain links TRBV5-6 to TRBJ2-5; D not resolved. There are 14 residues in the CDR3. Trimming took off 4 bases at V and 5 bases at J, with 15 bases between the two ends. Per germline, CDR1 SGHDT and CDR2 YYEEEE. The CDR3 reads CASSRYLGLETQYF. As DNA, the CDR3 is TGTGCCAGCAGCCGGTACCTGGGTCTGGAGACCCAGTACTTC.

The CDR3 DNA reads TGTGCCAGCAGACCCGATTCCGGGGCTTACCAAGAGACCCAGTACTTC. This sequence encodes CASRPDSGAYQETQYF. J is TRBJ2-5 and V is TRBV28; the D call may be TRBD1 or TRBD2 (5 bases each). The CDR3 has 16 amino acids. V was cut by 6 bases and J by 0 bases, with 17 bases left in between. CDR1 is MDHEN and CDR2 is SYDVKM in the germline V gene.

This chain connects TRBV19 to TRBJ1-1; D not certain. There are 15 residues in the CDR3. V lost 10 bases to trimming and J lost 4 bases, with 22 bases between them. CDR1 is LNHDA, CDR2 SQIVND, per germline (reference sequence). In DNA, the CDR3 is TGTGCCACTAAGGAGGAGGGATGGTTTAGCACTGAAGCTTTCTTT. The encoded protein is CATKEEGWFSTEAFF.

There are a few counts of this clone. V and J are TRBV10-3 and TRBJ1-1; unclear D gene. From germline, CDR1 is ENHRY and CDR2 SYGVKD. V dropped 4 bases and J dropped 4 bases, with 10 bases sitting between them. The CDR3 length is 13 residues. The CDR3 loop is CAISGAKGTEAFF. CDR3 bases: TGTGCCATCAGTGGGGCAAAGGGCACTGAAGCTTTCTTT.

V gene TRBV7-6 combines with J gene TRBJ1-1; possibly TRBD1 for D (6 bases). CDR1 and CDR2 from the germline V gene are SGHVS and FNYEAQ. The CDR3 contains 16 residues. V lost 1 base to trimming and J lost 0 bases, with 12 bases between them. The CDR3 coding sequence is TGTGCCAGCAGCTTAGGATGGACAGAGCTGAACACTGAAGCTTTCTTT. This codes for CASSLGWTELNTEAFF.

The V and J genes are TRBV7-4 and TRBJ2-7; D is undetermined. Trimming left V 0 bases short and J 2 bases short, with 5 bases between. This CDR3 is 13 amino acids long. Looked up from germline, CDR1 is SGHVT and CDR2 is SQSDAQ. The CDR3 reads CASSLAAAYEQYF. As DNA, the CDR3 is TGTGCCAGCAGCTTAGCAGCAGCCTACGAGCAGTACTTC.

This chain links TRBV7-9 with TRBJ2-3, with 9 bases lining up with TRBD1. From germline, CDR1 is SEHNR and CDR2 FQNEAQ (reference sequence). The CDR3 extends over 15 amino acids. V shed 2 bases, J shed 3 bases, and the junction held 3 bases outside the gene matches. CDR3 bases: TGTGCCAGCAGCTTAAGGGACAGGGAAACAGATACGCAGTATTTT. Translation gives CASSLRDRETDTQYF.

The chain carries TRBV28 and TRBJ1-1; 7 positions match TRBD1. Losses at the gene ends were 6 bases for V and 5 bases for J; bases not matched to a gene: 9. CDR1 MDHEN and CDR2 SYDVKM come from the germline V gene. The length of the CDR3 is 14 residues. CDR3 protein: CASSQDREVTEAFF. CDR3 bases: TGTGCCAGCAGCCAAGACAGGGAGGTAACTGAAGCTTTCTTT.

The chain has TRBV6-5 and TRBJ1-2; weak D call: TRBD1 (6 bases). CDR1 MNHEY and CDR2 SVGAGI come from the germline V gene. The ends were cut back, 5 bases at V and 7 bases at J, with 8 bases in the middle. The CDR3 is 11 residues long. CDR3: CASSRGGGYTF. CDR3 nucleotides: TGTGCCAGCAGTAGAGGGGGTGGCTACACCTTC.

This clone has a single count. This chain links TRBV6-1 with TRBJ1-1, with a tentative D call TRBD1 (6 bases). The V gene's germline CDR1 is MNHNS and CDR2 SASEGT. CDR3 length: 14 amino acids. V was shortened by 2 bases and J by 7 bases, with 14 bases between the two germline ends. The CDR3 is CASSERSGAYEAFF. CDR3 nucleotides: TGTGCCAGCAGTGAAAGGTCAGGGGCCTATGAAGCTTTCTTT.

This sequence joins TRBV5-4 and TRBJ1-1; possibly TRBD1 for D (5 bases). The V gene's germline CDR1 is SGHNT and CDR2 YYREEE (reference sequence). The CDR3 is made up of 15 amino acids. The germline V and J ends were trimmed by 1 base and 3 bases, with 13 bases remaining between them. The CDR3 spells CASSLSFRVHTEAFF. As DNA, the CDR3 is TGTGCCAGCAGCTTGAGTTTCAGGGTTCACACTGAAGCTTTCTTT.

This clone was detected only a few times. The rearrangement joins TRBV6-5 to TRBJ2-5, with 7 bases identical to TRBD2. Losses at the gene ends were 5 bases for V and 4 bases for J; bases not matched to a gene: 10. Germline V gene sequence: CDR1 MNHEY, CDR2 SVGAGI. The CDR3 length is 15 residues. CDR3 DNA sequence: TGTGCCAGCAGTCCCAGTGGGGGGGGTGTAGAGACCCAGTACTTC. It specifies CASSPSGGGVETQYF.

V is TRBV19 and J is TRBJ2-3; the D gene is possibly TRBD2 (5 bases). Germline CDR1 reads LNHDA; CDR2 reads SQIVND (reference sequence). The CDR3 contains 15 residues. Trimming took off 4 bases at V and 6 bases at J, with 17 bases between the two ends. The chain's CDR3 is CASSSGWLREDTQYF. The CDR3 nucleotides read TGTGCCAGTAGTAGTGGGTGGCTTAGGGAGGATACGCAGTATTTT.

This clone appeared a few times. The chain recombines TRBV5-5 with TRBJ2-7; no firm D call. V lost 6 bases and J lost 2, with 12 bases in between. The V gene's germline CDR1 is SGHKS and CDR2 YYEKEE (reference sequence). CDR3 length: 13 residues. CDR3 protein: CASTPPTPYEQYF. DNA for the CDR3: TGTGCCAGCACGCCCCCCACCCCCTACGAGCAGTACTTC.

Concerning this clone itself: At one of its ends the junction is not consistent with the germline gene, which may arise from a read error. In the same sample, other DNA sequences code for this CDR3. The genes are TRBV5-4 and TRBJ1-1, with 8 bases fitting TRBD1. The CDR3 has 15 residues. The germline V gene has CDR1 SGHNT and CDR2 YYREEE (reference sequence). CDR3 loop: CASSPAQGEDTEAFF. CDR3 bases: TGTGCTAGCAGCCCGGCACAGGGGGAGGACACTGAAGCTTTCTTT. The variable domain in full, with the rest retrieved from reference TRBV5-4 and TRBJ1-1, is ETGVTQSPTHLIKTRGQQVTLRCSSQSGHNTVSWYQQALGQGPQFIFQYYREEENGRGNFPPRFSGLQFPNYSSELNVNALELDDSALYLCASSPAQGEDTEAFFGQGTRLTVV.

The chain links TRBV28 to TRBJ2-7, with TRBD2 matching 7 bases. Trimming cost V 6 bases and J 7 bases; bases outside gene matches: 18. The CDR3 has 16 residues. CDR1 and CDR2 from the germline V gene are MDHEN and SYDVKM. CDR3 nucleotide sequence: TGTGCCAGCAGCCAGCGGGGCATTCGGGTTACGTGGGAGCAGTACTTC. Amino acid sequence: CASSQRGIRVTWEQYF. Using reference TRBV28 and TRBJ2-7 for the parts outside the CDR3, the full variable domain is DVKVTQSSRYLVKRTGEKVFLECVQDMDHENMFWYRQDPGLGLRLIYFSYDVKMKEKGDIPEGYSVSREKKERFSLILESASTNQTSMYLCASSQRGIRVTWEQYFGPGTRLTVT.

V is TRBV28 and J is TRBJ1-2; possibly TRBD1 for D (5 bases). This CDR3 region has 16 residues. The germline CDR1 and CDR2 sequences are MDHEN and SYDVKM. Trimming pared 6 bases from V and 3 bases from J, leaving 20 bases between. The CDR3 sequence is CASRVTGPGTDYGYTF. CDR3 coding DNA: TGTGCCAGCAGGGTTACCGGTCCAGGGACCGACTATGGCTACACCTTC.

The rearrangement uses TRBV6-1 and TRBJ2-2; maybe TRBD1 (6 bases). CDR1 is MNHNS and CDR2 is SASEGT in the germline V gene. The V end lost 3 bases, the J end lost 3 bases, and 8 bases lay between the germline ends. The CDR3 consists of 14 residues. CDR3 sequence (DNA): TGTGCCAGCAGTGACACAGGGTACACCGGGGAGCTGTTTTTT. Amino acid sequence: CASSDTGYTGELFF.

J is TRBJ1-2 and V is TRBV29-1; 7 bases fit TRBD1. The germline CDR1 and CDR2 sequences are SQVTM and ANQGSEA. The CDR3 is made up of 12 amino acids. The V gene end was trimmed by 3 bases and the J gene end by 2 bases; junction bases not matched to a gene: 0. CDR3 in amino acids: CSVEGQNYGYTF. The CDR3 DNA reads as TGCAGCGTTGAGGGACAGAACTATGGCTACACCTTC.

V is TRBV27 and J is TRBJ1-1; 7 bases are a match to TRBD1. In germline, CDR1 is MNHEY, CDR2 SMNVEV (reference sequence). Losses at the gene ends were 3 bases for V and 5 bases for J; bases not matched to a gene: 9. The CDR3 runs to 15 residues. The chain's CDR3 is CASSLAAGGGTEAFF. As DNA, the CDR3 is TGTGCCAGCAGTTTGGCCGCAGGGGGGGGTACTGAAGCTTTCTTT.

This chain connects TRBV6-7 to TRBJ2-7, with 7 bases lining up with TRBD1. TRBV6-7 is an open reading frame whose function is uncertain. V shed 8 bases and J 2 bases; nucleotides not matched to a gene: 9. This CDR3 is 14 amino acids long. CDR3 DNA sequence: TGTGCCAGCCCGAAAGGGACAGAGGCCTACGAGCAGTACTTC. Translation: CASPKGTEAYEQYF.

The CDR3 region has the DNA TGTGCCAGCATTAAGGGGGGCGCGAACACCGGGGAGCTGTTTTTT. Translation gives CASIKGGANTGELFF. The gene calls are TRBV6-6 and TRBJ2-2; possibly TRBD1 or TRBD2 for D (6 bases each). CDR3 length equals 15 residues. CDR1 is MNHNY, CDR2 SVGAGI, per germline (reference sequence). Trimming removed 7 bases from V and 0 bases from J, with 12 bases in between.

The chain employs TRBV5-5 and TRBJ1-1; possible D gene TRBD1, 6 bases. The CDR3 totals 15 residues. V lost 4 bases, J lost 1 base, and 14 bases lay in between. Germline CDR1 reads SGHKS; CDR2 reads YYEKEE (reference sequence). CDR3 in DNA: TGTGCCAGCAGCGCACTCAGGGGCACGAACACTGAAGCTTTCTTT. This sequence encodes CASSALRGTNTEAFF.

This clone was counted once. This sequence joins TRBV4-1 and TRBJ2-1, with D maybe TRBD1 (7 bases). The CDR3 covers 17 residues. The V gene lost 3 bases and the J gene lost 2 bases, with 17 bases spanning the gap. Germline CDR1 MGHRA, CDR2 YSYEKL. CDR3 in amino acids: CASSQFRDREAYNEQFF. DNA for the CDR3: TGCGCCAGCAGCCAGTTCCGCGACAGGGAGGCCTACAATGAGCAGTTCTTC.